This TCR beta chain was sequenced during a study of identical twins. Everyone who donated was a healthy Caucasian. TCRdb re-analysed the 5' RACE reads in MiXCR, keeping a single row per CDR3 protein. The sample holds more than 600,000 distinct CDR3 sequences, about 18% seen once. The CDR3 loop spans 16 amino acids. Germline CDR1 is SQVTM and CDR2 is ANQGSEA. The germline V and J ends were trimmed by 2 bases and 4 bases, with 20 bases remaining between them. The same data also went into a second study, on T cells expressing NK-cell markers.

Sequenced material: PBMCs. The clonotype was recovered from a woman in her late teens or twenties in good health. The J gene is TRBJ1-1, the V gene TRBV29-1; D uncertain. The CDR3 DNA reads TGCAGCGTTGAATCCGAGTGGGCAGACGGTATCACTGAAGCTTTCTTT. It encodes CSVESEWADGITEAFF.